This T cell receptor (beta chain) appears in the sequencing data of a study of T cell responses to AZD1222 COVID-19 vaccine. The study, taken as a whole, reports: Among those given AZD1222, only six or seven were seropositive at baseline. Repertoire sampling happened only post peak T cell response.

TCRdb keeps only in-frame clones here, not all; method: immunoSEQ multiplex PCR. The sample gives 140,000 or so clones, around 88% of which show up once; roughly 3.8% is in the top ten. As for this clone: Its antigen is not identified.

The CDR3 spans 14 residues. V was trimmed by 0 bases and J by 4 bases, leaving 5 bases between them. The germline CDR1 and CDR2 sequences are SGDLS and YYNGEE. This chain connects TRBV9 to TRBJ2-6; D remains unclear. This specimen consisted of peripheral blood, obtained on day 0 of AZD1222 vaccination. The source of this sequence is an adult in good health. The CDR3 coding sequence is TGTGCCAGCAGCGTAGCAACAGGGGCCAACGTCCTGACTTTC. It encodes CASSVATGANVLTF.